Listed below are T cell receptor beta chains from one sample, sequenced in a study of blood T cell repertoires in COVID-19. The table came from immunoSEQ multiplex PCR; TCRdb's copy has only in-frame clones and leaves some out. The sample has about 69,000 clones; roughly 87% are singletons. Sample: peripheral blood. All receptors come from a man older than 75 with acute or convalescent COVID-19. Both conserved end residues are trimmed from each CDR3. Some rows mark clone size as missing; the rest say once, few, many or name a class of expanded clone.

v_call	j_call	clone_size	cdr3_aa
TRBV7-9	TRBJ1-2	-	VSGRSGGGYT
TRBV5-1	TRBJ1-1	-	ASSPGGLNTEAF
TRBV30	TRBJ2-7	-	AWNRGLAGGRDEQY
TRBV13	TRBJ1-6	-	ASSTRANNSPLH
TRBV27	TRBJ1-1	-	ASSLFSGGPEAF
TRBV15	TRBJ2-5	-	ATSRGAETQY
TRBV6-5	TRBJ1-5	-	ASRDGTGGPQH
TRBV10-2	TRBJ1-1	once	ASSDQVGGEAF
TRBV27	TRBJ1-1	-	ASSRDRVNTEAF
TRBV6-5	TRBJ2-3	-	ASATGTSGIDTQY
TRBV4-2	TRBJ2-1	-	ASSQDWAKQF
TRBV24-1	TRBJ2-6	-	ATSGEGTFGANVLT
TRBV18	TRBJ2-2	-	ASSPKEGTGELF
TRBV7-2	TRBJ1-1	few	ASSPPTISGTEAF
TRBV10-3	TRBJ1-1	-	AIRSGTLRDSTEAF
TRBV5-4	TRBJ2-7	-	ASSLAGSSGEQY
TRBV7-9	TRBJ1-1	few	ASASWGEGTEAF
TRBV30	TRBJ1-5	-	AWSIARTGAPYSNQPQH
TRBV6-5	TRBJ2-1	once	ASSYSRTTNNEQF
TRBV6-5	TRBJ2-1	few	ASRRTGNNEQF
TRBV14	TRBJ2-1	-	ASSVQGMSSYNEQF
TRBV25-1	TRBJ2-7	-	ASTGTGGYEQY
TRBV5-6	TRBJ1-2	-	ASSLPNRGAGYT
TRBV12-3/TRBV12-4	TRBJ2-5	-	ASSPQGQTQY
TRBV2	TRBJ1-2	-	ASRPFGQGAKGYT
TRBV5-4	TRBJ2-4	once	ASSLLAGGPPNIQY
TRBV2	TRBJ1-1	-	ASRGQGGVTEAF
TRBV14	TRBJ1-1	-	ASSQEDRRWAF
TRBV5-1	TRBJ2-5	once	ASSLGASTRETQY
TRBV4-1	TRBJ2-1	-	ASSLRDRDEQF
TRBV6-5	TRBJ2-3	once	ASSYQPGVTDTQY
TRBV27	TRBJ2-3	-	ASSSSRGRNTDTQY
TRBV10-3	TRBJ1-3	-	AISESLSGNTIY
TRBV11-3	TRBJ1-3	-	ASSLQAYSGNTIY
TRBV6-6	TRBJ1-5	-	ASSYGGSNQPQH
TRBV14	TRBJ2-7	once	ASSQDLGGFQY
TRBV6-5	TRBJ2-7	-	ASRSGTGIYEQY
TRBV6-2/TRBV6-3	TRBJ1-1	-	ASSYSSTFMNTEAF
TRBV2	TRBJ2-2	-	ASSDPSGMNTGELF
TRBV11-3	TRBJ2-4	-	ASSLVSSGTSGIIQY
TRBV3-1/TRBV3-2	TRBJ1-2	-	ASSQQARGYT